This T cell receptor beta chain was captured by sequencing in a study of identical twins. This clonotype has ten or more counts. Its cognate antigen is unknown. Template switching (which added a universal primer site) was used, and cDNA carried unique molecular identifiers. TCRdb redid the calling of the 5' RACE reads with MiXCR, one entry per CDR3 protein. The sample carries about 340,000 distinct CDR3 sequences, roughly an eighth recorded once. Study-wide results and caveats: Findings depended on cross-sectional statistics rather than tracking the same donors.

V lost 0 bases and J lost 3, with 3 bases in between. The length of the CDR3 is 12 residues. Germline values: CDR1 SGDLS, CDR2 YYNGEE. Every one of the donors was a healthy Caucasian. The same specimen was also included in a second study, on yellow fever vaccine responses in identical twins. Per that study: Vaccine T cell responses of twins reportedly seemed partly convergent and partly personalized.

The sample was CD8+ T cells sorted from blood. The J gene is TRBJ2-5, the V gene TRBV9; D is uncertain. This receptor was obtained from a woman aged 18-35 years in good health. DNA of the CDR3: TGTGCCAGCAGCGTAGAGGAAGAGACCCAGTACTTC. This translates into CASSVEEETQYF.